The text below deals with one T cell receptor (beta chain). The antigen is unknown. This sample was included in a study of T cell responses to AZD1222 COVID-19 vaccine. Notes on the study in general: Females outnumbered males among donors, who were mostly white British; clonal diversity was possibly underestimated. Sampled repertoires all dated from after the peak T cell response. Of the AZD1222 recipients, only 6 or 7 were seropositive at baseline.

The protocol was immunoSEQ multiplex PCR, while the TCRdb copy is restricted to in-frame clones and leaves out a portion. The profile covers approximately 150,000 clones, with over 75% appearing a single time and around 4.4% taken by the ten largest. Whether given at about 4 or about 12 weeks, second doses were pooled. The CDR3 has 18 residues. Sequencing was performed on peripheral blood, taken 28 days after the second AZD1222 dose. The receptor's source is an adult who received the AZD1222 COVID-19 vaccine. The rearrangement uses TRBV1 and TRBJ1-2; TRBD1 is the table's D call, not checked against the DNA. TRBV1 is an annotated pseudogene. CDR3 loop: CTSSHHNIRQGPNYGYTF. CDR3 DNA: TGCACCAGCAGCCACCATAACATTAGACAGGGCCCTAACTATGGCTACACCTTC.